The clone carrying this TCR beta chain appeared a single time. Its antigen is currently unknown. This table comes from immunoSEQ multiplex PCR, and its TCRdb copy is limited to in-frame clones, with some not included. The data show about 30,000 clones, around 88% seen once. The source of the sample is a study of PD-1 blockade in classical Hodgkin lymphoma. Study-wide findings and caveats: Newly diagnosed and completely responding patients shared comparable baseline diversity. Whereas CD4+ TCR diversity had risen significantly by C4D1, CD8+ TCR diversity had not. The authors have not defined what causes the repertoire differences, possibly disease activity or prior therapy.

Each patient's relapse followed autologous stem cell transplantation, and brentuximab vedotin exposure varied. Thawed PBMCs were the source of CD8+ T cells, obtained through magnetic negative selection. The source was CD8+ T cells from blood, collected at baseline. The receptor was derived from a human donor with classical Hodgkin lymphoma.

The CDR3 bases are TGTGCCAGCAGCGTTTACAGGGGCGGGGAGCTGTTTTTT. It yields the protein CASSVYRGGELFF. The chain carries TRBV9 and TRBJ2-2; 7 bases align to TRBD1. The V gene's germline CDR1 is SGDLS and CDR2 YYNGEE. The trim removed 2 bases at V and 7 bases at J, leaving 2 bases unmatched. The CDR3 length is 13 residues.